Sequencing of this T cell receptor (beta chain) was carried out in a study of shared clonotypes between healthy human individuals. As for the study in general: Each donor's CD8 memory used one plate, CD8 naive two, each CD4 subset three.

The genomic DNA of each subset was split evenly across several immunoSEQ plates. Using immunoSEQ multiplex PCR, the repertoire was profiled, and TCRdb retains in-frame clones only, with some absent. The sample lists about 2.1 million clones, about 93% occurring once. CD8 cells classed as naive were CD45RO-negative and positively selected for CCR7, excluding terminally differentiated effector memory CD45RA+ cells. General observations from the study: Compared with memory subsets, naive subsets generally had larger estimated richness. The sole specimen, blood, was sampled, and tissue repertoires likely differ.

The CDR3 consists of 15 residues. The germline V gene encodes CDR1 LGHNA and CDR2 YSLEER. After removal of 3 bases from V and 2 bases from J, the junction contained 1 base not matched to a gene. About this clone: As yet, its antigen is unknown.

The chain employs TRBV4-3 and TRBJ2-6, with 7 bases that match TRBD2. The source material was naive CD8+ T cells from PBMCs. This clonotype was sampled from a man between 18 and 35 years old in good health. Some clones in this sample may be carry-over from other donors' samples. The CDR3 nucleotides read TGCGCCAGCAGCCAGGGGAGGGCTGGGGCCAACGTCCTGACTTTC. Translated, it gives CASSQGRAGANVLTF.